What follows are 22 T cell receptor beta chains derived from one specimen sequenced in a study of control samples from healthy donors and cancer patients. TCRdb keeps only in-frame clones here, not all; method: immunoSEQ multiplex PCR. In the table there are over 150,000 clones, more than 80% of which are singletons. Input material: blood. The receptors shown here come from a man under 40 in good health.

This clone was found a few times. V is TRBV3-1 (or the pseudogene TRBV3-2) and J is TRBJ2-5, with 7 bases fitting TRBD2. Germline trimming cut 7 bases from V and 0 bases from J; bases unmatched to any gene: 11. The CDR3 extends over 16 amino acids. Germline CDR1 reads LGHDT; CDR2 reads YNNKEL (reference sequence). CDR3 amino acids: CASTDKSGAHQETQYF. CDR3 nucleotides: TGTGCCAGCACCGACAAAAGCGGGGCACACCAAGAGACCCAGTACTTC.

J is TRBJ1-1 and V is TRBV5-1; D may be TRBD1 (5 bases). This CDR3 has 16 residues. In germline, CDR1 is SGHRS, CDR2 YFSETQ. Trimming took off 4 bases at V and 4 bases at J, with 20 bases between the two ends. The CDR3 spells CASSPVRGGSGTEAFF. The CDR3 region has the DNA TGCGCCAGCAGCCCGGTCCGGGGGGGGAGCGGCACTGAAGCTTTCTTT.

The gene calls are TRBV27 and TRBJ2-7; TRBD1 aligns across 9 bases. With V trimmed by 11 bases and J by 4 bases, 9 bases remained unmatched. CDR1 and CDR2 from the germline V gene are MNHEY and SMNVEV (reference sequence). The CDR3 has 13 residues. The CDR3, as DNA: TGTGCCTCGAAGGGACAGGGTGTGTACGAGCAGTACTTC. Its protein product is CASKGQGVYEQYF.

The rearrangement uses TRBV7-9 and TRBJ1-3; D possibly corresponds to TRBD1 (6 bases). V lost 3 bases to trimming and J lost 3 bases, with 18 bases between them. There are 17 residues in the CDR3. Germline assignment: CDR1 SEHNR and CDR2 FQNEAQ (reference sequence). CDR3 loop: CASSLGEQGKGGNTIYF. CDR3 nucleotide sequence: TGTGCCAGCAGCTTGGGGGAACAGGGCAAGGGTGGAAACACCATATATTTT.

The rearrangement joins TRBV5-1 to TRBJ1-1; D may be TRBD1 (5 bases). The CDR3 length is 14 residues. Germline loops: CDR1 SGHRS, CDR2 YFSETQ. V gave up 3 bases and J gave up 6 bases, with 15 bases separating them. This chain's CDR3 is CASSSTGRAPEAFF. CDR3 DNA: TGCGCCAGCAGCTCCACGGGACGGGCCCCTGAAGCTTTCTTT.

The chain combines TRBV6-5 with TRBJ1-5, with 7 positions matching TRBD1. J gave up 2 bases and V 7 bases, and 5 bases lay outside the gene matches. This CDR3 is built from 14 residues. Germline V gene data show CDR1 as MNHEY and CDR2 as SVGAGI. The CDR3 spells CASIIDRGNQPQHF. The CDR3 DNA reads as TGTGCCAGCATTATCGACAGGGGCAATCAGCCCCAGCATTTT.

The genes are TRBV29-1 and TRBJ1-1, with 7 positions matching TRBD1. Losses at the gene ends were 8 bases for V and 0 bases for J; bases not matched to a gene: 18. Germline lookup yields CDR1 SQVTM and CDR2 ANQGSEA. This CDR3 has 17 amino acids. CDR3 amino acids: CSTRQGRRFQMNTEAFF. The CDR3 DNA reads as TGCAGCACAAGACAGGGTCGGAGGTTCCAAATGAACACTGAAGCTTTCTTT.

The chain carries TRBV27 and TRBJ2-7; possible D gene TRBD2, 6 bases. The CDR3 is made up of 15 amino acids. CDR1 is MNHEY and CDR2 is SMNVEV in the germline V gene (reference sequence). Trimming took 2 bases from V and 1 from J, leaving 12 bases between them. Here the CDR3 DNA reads TGTGCCAGCAGTTTAATGGCGGGAACTTCCTACGAGCAGTACTTC. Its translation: CASSLMAGTSYEQYF.

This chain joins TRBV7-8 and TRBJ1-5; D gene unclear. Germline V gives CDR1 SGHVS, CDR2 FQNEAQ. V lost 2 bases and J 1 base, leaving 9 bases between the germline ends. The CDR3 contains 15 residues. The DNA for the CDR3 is TGTGCCAGCAGCTTAAGTGTGATCAGCAATCAGCCCCAGCATTTT. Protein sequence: CASSLSVISNQPQHF.

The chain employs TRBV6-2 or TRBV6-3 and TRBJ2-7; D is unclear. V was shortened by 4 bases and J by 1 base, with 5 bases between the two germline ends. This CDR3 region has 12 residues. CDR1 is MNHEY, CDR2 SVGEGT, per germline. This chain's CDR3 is CASSWGSYEQYF. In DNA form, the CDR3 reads TGTGCCAGCAGTTGGGGTTCCTACGAGCAGTACTTC.

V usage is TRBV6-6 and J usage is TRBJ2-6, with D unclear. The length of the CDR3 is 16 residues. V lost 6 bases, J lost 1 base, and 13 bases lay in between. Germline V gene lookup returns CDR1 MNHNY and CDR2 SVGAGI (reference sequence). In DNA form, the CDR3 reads TGTGCCAGCAGCCCCGTGCGTCGGTCTGGGGCCAACGTCCTGACTTTC. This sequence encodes CASSPVRRSGANVLTF.

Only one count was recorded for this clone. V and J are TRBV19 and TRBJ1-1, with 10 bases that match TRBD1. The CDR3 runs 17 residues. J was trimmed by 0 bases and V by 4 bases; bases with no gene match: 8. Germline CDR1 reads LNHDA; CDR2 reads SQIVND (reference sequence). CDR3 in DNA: TGTGCCAGTAGTAGAAGGACAGGGGGAGGCTTGAACACTGAAGCTTTCTTT. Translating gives CASSRRTGGGLNTEAFF.

Here the CDR3 DNA reads TGTGCCAGCAGCCCGGGACTCAGCTCCTACAATGAGCAGTTCTTC. Its protein is CASSPGLSSYNEQFF. V usage is TRBV7-9 and J usage is TRBJ2-1, with a weak D call TRBD2 (6 bases). Between the trimmed V and J ends, which lost 5 bases and 0 bases, there was a span of 11 bases. This CDR3 region has 15 residues. The germline V gene encodes CDR1 SEHNR and CDR2 FQNEAQ (reference sequence).

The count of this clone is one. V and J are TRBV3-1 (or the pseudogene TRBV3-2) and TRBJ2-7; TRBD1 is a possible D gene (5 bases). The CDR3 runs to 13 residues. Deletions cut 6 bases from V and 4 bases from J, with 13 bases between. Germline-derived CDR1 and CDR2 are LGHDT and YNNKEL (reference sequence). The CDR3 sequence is CASSPRQLYEQYF. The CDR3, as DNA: TGTGCCAGCAGTCCCAGACAGTTATACGAGCAGTACTTC.

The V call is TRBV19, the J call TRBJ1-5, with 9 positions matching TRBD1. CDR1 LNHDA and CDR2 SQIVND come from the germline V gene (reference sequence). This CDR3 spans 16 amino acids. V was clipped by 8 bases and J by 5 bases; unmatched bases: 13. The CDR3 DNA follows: TGTGCCAGTCGGGATCGAGGACAGGGGTTGCATCAGCCCCAGCATTTT. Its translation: CASRDRGQGLHQPQHF.

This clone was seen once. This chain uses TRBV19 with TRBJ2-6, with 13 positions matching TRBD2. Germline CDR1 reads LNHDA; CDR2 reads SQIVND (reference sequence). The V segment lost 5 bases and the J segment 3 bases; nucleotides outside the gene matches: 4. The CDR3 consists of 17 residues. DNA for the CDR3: TGTGCCAGTAGTTCACTAGCGGGGGGGCATGGGGCCAACGTCCTGACTTTC. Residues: CASSSLAGGHGANVLTF.

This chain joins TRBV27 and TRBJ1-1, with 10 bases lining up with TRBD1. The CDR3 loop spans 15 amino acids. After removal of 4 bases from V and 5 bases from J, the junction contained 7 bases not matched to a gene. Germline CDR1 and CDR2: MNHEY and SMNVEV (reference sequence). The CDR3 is CASSYGTGVRTEAFF. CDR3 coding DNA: TGTGCCAGCAGTTATGGGACAGGGGTCCGTACTGAAGCTTTCTTT.

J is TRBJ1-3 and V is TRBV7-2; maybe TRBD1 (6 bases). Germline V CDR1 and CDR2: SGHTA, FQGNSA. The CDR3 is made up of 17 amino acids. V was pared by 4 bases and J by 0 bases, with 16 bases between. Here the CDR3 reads CASSSDGQSHSGNTIYF. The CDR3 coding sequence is TGTGCCAGCAGCTCGGATGGACAGTCACACTCTGGAAACACCATATATTTT.

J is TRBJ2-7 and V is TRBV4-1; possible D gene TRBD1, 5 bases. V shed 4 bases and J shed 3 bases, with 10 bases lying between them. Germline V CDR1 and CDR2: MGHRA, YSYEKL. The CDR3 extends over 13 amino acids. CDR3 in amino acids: CASSLQEFYEQYF. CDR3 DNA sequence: TGCGCCAGCAGCCTACAGGAATTCTACGAGCAGTACTTC.

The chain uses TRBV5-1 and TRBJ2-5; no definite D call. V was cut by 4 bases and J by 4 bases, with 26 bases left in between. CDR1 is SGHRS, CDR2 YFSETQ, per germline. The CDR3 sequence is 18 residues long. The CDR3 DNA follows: TGCGCCAGCAGCCAATGGGTGTTCACCCCCGAATCCGGAGAGACCCAGTACTTC. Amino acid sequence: CASSQWVFTPESGETQYF.

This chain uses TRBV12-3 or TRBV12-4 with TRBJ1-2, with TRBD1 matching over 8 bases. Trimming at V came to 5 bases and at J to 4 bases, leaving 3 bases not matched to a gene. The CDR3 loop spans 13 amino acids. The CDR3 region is CASSRQGRYGYTF. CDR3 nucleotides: TGTGCCAGCAGTCGACAGGGGCGCTATGGCTACACCTTC.

In nucleotides, the CDR3 is TGTGCCAGCAGTGAAGCGCCGGGACAGGGGGCTGCCTATGGCTACACCTTC. Amino acids: CASSEAPGQGAAYGYTF. This sequence joins TRBV6-1 and TRBJ1-2; 12 bases map to TRBD1. V gave up 0 bases and J gave up 4 bases; unmatched junction bases: 6. The CDR3 runs to 17 residues. Germline CDR1 reads MNHNS; CDR2 reads SASEGT.